This TCR beta chain was profiled in a study of monozygotic twins with inflammatory bowel disease. Study-level points and caveats: The analysis yielded no support for one strong signal or clonotype associated with IBD. Clonotypes shared with others were fewer in IBD patients than in healthy twins, especially with disease activity.

As regards this clonotype: Its target is not known.

Template switching incorporated UMIs with a 6-nucleotide sample barcode. TCRdb re-called the 5' RACE reads; one entry per CDR3 protein, DNA not given. Found here are fewer than 400,000 distinct CDR3 sequences; the top ten clones hold over 5%. The length of the CDR3 is 14 residues. The V gene is TRBV12-3 or TRBV12-4, the J gene TRBJ1-5; with no DNA, the TCRdb D assignment of TRBD1 cannot be verified. The sequencing input was blood. This sequence was found in a human donor with ulcerative colitis or Crohn's disease, or a healthy co-twin of an affected twin (not recorded which). CDR3 loop: CASRPTELNQPQHF.